These 28 T cell receptor beta chains originate from one sample sequenced in a study of T cell responses to AZD1222 COVID-19 vaccine (dated by TCRdb to the early 2020s). The library was built by means of the immunoSEQ multiplex PCR assay. In its TCRdb copy, this immuneACCESS table keeps in-frame sequences only and misses some clones. Where compared with another copy, unresolved V genes explain less than half of these, and the others have no known cause. Counted in this sample were roughly 70,000 clones; more than 80% of them appeared once. About 2.5% of the sample is held by the ten biggest clonotypes. The time point tag for this specimen amounts to: baseline before first vaccination. The sample in question was peripheral blood, obtained on day 0 of AZD1222 vaccination. These receptors were collected from an adult in good health.

The rearrangement joins TRBV5-4 to TRBJ2-2, with a tentative D call TRBD2 (5 bases). Trimming took 3 bases from V and 3 from J, leaving 15 bases between them. Germline loops: CDR1 SGHNT, CDR2 YYREEE (reference sequence). The CDR3 runs to 16 residues. The CDR3 sequence is CASSSYPGSYTGELFF. CDR3 DNA sequence: TGTGCCAGCAGCTCCTACCCGGGATCGTACACCGGGGAGCTGTTTTTT.

The chain links TRBV27 to TRBJ1-2; the D is unclear. This CDR3 has 14 residues. The germline V gene has CDR1 MNHEY and CDR2 SMNVEV (reference sequence). Trimming removed 2 bases from V and 5 bases from J, with 12 bases in between. In DNA form, the CDR3 reads TGTGCCAGCAGTTTAGCAGCCCAGAGGTATGGCTACACCTTC. The encoded protein is CASSLAAQRYGYTF.

The chain employs TRBV12-3 or TRBV12-4 and TRBJ1-6; the D is unclear. This CDR3 has 12 residues. V gave up 4 bases and J gave up 11 bases, with 9 bases separating them. CDR3 residues: CASSSDEAPLHF. The CDR3 bases are TGTGCCAGCAGTTCGGACGAAGCACCCCTCCACTTT.

The V call is TRBV6-5, the J call TRBJ1-2, with TRBD1 matching over 10 bases. V trimming: 5 bases; J trimming: 5 bases; junction bases outside the gene matches: 8. This CDR3 region has 15 residues. Germline loops: CDR1 MNHEY, CDR2 SVGAGI. The chain's CDR3 is CASSTPGQGGYGYTF. The CDR3 region has the DNA TGTGCCAGCAGTACCCCAGGACAGGGGGGATATGGCTACACCTTC.

This clone has a single count. The chain has TRBV7-8 and TRBJ2-1; D not certain. Trimming shortened V by 6 bases and J by 8 bases, and 8 bases separated the two germline ends. This CDR3 is built from 11 residues. Germline CDR1 SGHVS, CDR2 FQNEAQ. The CDR3 nucleotides read TGTGCCAGCAGTCGAATGGATGAGCAGTTCTTC. It codes for CASSRMDEQFF. The entire variable domain, with the rest obtained from reference TRBV7-8 and TRBJ2-1, is as follows: GAGVSQSPRYKVAKRGQDVALRCDPISGHVSLFWYQQALGQGPEFLTYFQNEAQLDKSGLPSDRFFAERPEGSVSTLKIQRTQQEDSAVYLCASSRMDEQFFGPGTRLTVL.

The rearrangement links TRBV5-1 to TRBJ2-6; the D is unclear. The germline V gene encodes CDR1 SGHRS and CDR2 YFSETQ. The V and J ends lost 0 bases and 0 bases respectively, with 13 bases between them. The CDR3 has 18 amino acids. The chain's CDR3 is CASSLDPQVSSGANVLTF. Here the CDR3 DNA reads TGCGCCAGCAGCTTGGACCCCCAGGTTAGCTCTGGGGCCAACGTCCTGACTTTC.

The CDR3 nucleotides are TGTGCCAGCAGAGGGACAGGGCGCTATGGCTACACCTTC. Its protein is CASRGTGRYGYTF. The chain links TRBV6-5 to TRBJ1-2, with 9 bases fitting TRBD1. CDR3 length: 13 residues. Germline V gene lookup returns CDR1 MNHEY and CDR2 SVGAGI. J lost 4 bases, V lost 6 bases, and 3 bases had no gene match.

The chain joins TRBV5-6 to TRBJ1-6; TRBD1 matches at 10 bases. After removal of 2 bases from V and 5 bases from J, the junction contained 1 base not matched to a gene. There are 15 residues in the CDR3. The germline CDR1 and CDR2 sequences are SGHDT and YYEEEE. The CDR3 nucleotides are TGTGCCAGCAGCTTTGGGACAGGGGATAATTCACCCCTCCACTTT. Translated: CASSFGTGDNSPLHF.

A word on this clone: The junction departs from germline at one end; a sequencing error may be responsible. The gene calls are TRBV29-1 and TRBJ1-1, with D perhaps TRBD1 (6 bases). The length of the CDR3 is 12 residues. CDR1 is SQVTM, CDR2 ANQGSEA, per germline. CDR3 in DNA: TGCAGCGTAGAAGGGGGGAACACTGAAGCTTTCTTT. Translating gives CSVEGGNTEAFF.

This clone appeared once. The chain carries TRBV12-1 and TRBJ2-1. TRBV12-1 is an annotated pseudogene. CDR3 length equals 15 residues. The CDR3 nucleotides read TGTGCCAGCAGCTTTTCTCAGAGCTCCTACAATGAGCAGTTCTTC. Residues: CASSFSQSSYNEQFF.

DNA of the CDR3: TGTGCCAGCAGCCAAGTCGTAGCGGGGGCCGGGAGGGAGACCCAGTACTTC. Its translation: CASSQVVAGAGRETQYF. The chain is built from TRBV4-2 and TRBJ2-5; 9 nucleotides match TRBD2. Germline lookup yields CDR1 LGHNA and CDR2 YNFKEQ. This CDR3 has 17 amino acids. The trim removed 1 base at V and 5 bases at J, leaving 11 bases unmatched.

This sequence joins TRBV7-8 and TRBJ1-2, with D maybe TRBD1 (5 bases). The ends were cut back, 5 bases at V and 2 bases at J, with 15 bases in the middle. The CDR3 consists of 15 residues. The V gene's germline CDR1 is SGHVS and CDR2 FQNEAQ. The CDR3 here is CASSTSRGENYGYTF. CDR3 DNA: TGTGCCAGCAGCACAAGCCGGGGCGAAAACTATGGCTACACCTTC.

The chain links TRBV27 to TRBJ1-1; 9 nucleotides line up with TRBD1. Germline CDR1 MNHEY, CDR2 SMNVEV (reference sequence). Germline trimming cut 5 bases from V and 1 base from J; bases unmatched to any gene: 8. This CDR3 region has 16 residues. CDR3: CASSPQQGARNTEAFF. CDR3 in DNA: TGTGCCAGCAGTCCACAACAGGGGGCGAGGAACACTGAAGCTTTCTTT.

In this sample, this clone turned up once. The chain couples TRBV2 to TRBJ2-6, with D possibly being TRBD1 (5 bases). The CDR3 consists of 13 residues. Between the trimmed V and J ends, which lost 7 bases and 2 bases, there was a span of 6 bases. Germline CDR1 is SNHLY and CDR2 is FYNNEI. The DNA of the CDR3 is TGTGCCAGCACAGGGCCTGGGGCCAACGTCCTGACTTTC. Protein: CASTGPGANVLTF.

This chain's CDR3 is CASRNRDGQETQYF. Written as DNA, the CDR3 is TGTGCCAGCAGAAACCGGGACGGACAAGAGACCCAGTACTTC. This sequence joins TRBV2 and TRBJ2-5; perhaps D is TRBD1 or TRBD2 (5 bases each). The CDR3 sequence is 14 residues long. V was trimmed by 6 bases and J by 2 bases, leaving 13 bases between them. From germline, CDR1 is SNHLY and CDR2 FYNNEI.

The chain is built from TRBV19 and TRBJ2-3; 8 positions agree with TRBD1. V lost 4 bases to trimming and J lost 2 bases; unmatched junction nucleotides: 2. The length of the CDR3 is 14 residues. Germline V gives CDR1 LNHDA, CDR2 SQIVND (reference sequence). The DNA of the CDR3 is TGTGCCAGTAGTACCCAGGGGGCCACAGATACGCAGTATTTT. This encodes CASSTQGATDTQYF.

This chain connects TRBV10-3 to TRBJ2-7; 15 bases line up with TRBD2. Germline CDR1 ENHRY, CDR2 SYGVKD. The CDR3 consists of 16 residues. V shed 5 bases, J shed 3 bases, and the junction held 5 bases outside the gene matches. The CDR3 spells CAISKGTSGGYYEQYF. The CDR3 DNA follows: TGTGCCATCAGTAAGGGGACTAGCGGGGGGTACTACGAGCAGTACTTC.

The genes are TRBV11-2 and TRBJ2-7; D perhaps matches TRBD1 (5 bases). Germline V gene data show CDR1 as SGHAT and CDR2 as FQNNGV. The CDR3 has 14 residues. The V end lost 1 base, the J end lost 6 bases, and 13 bases lay between the germline ends. The CDR3 DNA reads TGTGCCAGCAGCTTAGGGGTAGGGGTGGGCGAGCAGTACTTC. Translation: CASSLGVGVGEQYF.

V and J are TRBV4-3 and TRBJ2-2; TRBD2 matches 7 bases. The CDR3 covers 15 residues. V shed 4 bases and J 7 bases; nucleotides not matched to a gene: 9. The V gene's germline CDR1 is LGHNA and CDR2 YSLEER. The CDR3 nucleotides are TGCGCCAGCAGCCTCGAGCTAGCGGCACTCGGGGAGCTGTTTTTT. As protein: CASSLELAALGELFF.

The genes are TRBV30 and TRBJ2-3; tentative D call: TRBD2 (5 bases). Germline V gene sequence: CDR1 GTSNPN, CDR2 SVGIG (reference sequence). V was cut by 5 bases and J by 1 base, with 10 bases left in between. There are 13 residues in the CDR3. The CDR3 loop reads CAWERRGTDTQYF. CDR3 sequence (DNA): TGTGCCTGGGAGAGGCGGGGCACAGATACGCAGTATTTT. Supplemented by reference TRBV30 and TRBJ2-3, the full variable domain reads SQTIHQWPATLVQPVGSPLSLECTVEGTSNPNLYWYRQAAGRGLQLLFYSVGIGQISSEVPQNLSASRPQDRQFILSSKKLLLSDSGFYLCAWERRGTDTQYFGPGTRLTVL.

The V gene is TRBV30, the J gene TRBJ2-5; 16 nucleotides line up with TRBD2. The CDR3 runs to 15 residues. The junction had 6 bases not matched to a gene; V was cut back by 2 bases and J by 9 bases. Germline V gene data show CDR1 as GTSNPN and CDR2 as SVGIG (reference sequence). CDR3 residues: CAWSPGLAGGPPQYF. The CDR3 DNA sequence: TGTGCCTGGAGTCCGGGACTAGCGGGGGGGCCCCCCCAGTACTTC.

V is TRBV13 and J is TRBJ1-1, with unresolved D. The germline gives CDR1 PRHDT, CDR2 FYEKMQ (reference sequence). V was clipped by 0 bases and J by 0 bases, with 5 bases between them. CDR3 length equals 14 residues. The CDR3 coding sequence is TGTGCCAGCAGCTTAGGAGTGATGAACACTGAAGCTTTCTTT. It translates to CASSLGVMNTEAFF. Full variable domain (missing parts from reference TRBV13 and TRBJ1-1): AAGVIQSPRHLIKEKRETATLKCYPIPRHDTVYWYQQGPGQDPQFLISFYEKMQSDKGSIPDRFSAQQFSDYHSELNMSSLELGDSALYFCASSLGVMNTEAFFGQGTRLTVV.

This chain uses TRBV6-2 or TRBV6-3 with TRBJ1-1; 7 nucleotides agree with TRBD1. This CDR3 contains 15 residues. V shed 5 bases and J 1 base; nucleotides not matched to a gene: 7. Germline CDR1 reads MNHEY; CDR2 reads SVGEGT. CDR3 coding DNA: TGTGCCAGCAGTGTAGGGGGACAGCAGAACACTGAAGCTTTCTTT. This codes for CASSVGGQQNTEAFF.

The chain links TRBV2 to TRBJ2-6; D uncertain. Trimming took 8 bases from V and 1 from J, leaving 15 bases between them. This CDR3 comprises 16 residues. From germline, CDR1 is SNHLY and CDR2 FYNNEI. CDR3 amino acids: CASVETPESGANVLTF. The CDR3 coding sequence is TGTGCCAGCGTAGAAACCCCGGAGTCTGGGGCCAACGTCCTGACTTTC.

The rearrangement links TRBV4-3 to TRBJ1-5; D uncertain. V was trimmed by 1 base and J by 4 bases, leaving 5 bases between them. The CDR3 contains 13 residues. The germline V gene encodes CDR1 LGHNA and CDR2 YSLEER. The CDR3 bases are TGCGCCAGCAGCCAAGGGCCGAATCAGCCCCAGCATTTT. Translating it yields CASSQGPNQPQHF.

The rearrangement uses TRBV7-5 and TRBJ1-6; the table gives TRBD1 as D, unverified against the DNA. TRBV7-5 is reported as a pseudogene. The CDR3 consists of 14 residues. The CDR3 region is CVRRLDRVDSPLHF. In DNA form, the CDR3 reads TGTGTCAGAAGATTAGACAGGGTTGATTCACCCCTCCACTTT.

The V gene is TRBV30, the J gene TRBJ1-2, with D uncertain. Germline CDR1 reads GTSNPN; CDR2 reads SVGIG (reference sequence). V lost 7 bases and J 0 bases, leaving 12 bases between the germline ends. The CDR3 length is 13 residues. CDR3 sequence: CAFSAEANYGYTF. The CDR3 bases are TGTGCCTTCTCGGCCGAAGCTAACTATGGCTACACCTTC. The full variable domain, in which reference TRBV30 and TRBJ1-2 provide the parts outside the CDR3, is SQTIHQWPATLVQPVGSPLSLECTVEGTSNPNLYWYRQAAGRGLQLLFYSVGIGQISSEVPQNLSASRPQDRQFILSSKKLLLSDSGFYLCAFSAEANYGYTFGSGTRLTVV.

V gene TRBV5-4 combines with J gene TRBJ1-3; TRBD1 aligns across 8 bases. Germline V lookup: CDR1 SGHNT, CDR2 YYREEE (reference sequence). The V and J ends lost 7 bases and 6 bases, in that order; junction bases with no gene match: 6. This CDR3 region has 13 residues. CDR3 nucleotide sequence: TGTGCCAGCGGGCAGGGGGCAGAAAACACCATATATTTT. It translates to CASGQGAENTIYF.